This TCR beta chain was captured in a study of T cell responses to AZD1222 COVID-19 vaccine. Trimming pared 0 bases from V and 3 bases from J, leaving 16 bases between. The CDR3 totals 17 residues. Germline-derived CDR1 and CDR2 are LGHNA and YSLEER. Worth noting for this clone: The antigen is undetermined.

TCRdb keeps only in-frame clones here, not all; method: immunoSEQ multiplex PCR. The table shows about 110,000 clones, with approximately 90% occurring only once. Study results and caveats: No repertoire was sampled before or during the peak T cell response, only after it. Reports say nearly half of spike-specific TCRs go after unmutated variant regions. With dominance at 160-218 and 743-854, vaccine-associated CD4 TCRs spanned spike. Spike-specific TCR depth and breadth grew after two AZD1222 doses.

This chain uses TRBV4-3 with TRBJ2-3, with D possibly being TRBD2 (5 bases). The sequenced sample was peripheral blood, obtained 28 days after the second AZD1222 dose. This clonotype was sampled from an adult who received the AZD1222 COVID-19 vaccine. DNA of the CDR3: TGCGCCAGCAGCCAAGACTTGCCGGGAAGTGGGACAGATACGCAGTATTTT. It encodes CASSQDLPGSGTDTQYF.